The 4 T cell receptor beta chains presented below share a single source sample, sequenced in a study of shared clonotypes between healthy human individuals. Profiling relied on immunoSEQ multiplex PCR, and the TCRdb table lists in-frame clones only, not all of them. The table lists over a million clones, roughly 80% of them singletons, with approximately 1.5% in the top ten. Material: memory CD4+ T cells sorted from blood. Subset defined: CD45RA-negative fraction. The receptor source for this set is a man younger than 30 in good health.

The chain employs TRBV10-3 and TRBJ2-7; 9 nucleotides align to TRBD1. The junction had 10 bases not matched to a gene; V was cut back by 10 bases and J by 6 bases. Germline CDR1 ENHRY, CDR2 SYGVKD. This CDR3 has 13 amino acids. In DNA, the CDR3 is TGTGCCACCACCCGGGACAGGGCGGCCGAGCAGTACTTC. It specifies CATTRDRAAEQYF.

V gene TRBV6-4 combines with J gene TRBJ1-3; 8 bases align to TRBD1. The CDR3 contains 15 residues. The V gene's germline CDR1 is MRHNA and CDR2 SNTAGT. J was trimmed by 0 bases and V by 4 bases; bases with no gene match: 2. The CDR3 loop is CASSADRVSGNTIYF. The CDR3 region has the DNA TGTGCCAGCAGTGCGGACAGGGTCTCTGGAAACACCATATATTTT.

The rearrangement links TRBV7-9 to TRBJ2-7, with D possibly matching TRBD1 (5 bases). CDR1 and CDR2 from the germline V gene are SEHNR and FQNEAQ (reference sequence). V lost 4 bases to trimming and J lost 4 bases, with 17 bases between them. The CDR3 runs to 15 residues. The CDR3 DNA is TGTGCCAGCAGCTCAGGGCCGTTACAAGCTTACGAGCAGTACTTC. Protein: CASSSGPLQAYEQYF.

This clone turned up a few times. V gene TRBV30 combines with J gene TRBJ1-5; D ambiguous. This CDR3 contains 16 residues. V shed 3 bases and J shed 0 bases, with 15 bases lying between them. Germline CDR1 reads GTSNPN; CDR2 reads SVGIG (reference sequence). CDR3 residues: CAWSKVLTVSNQPQHF. As DNA, the CDR3 is TGTGCCTGGAGCAAGGTTCTAACAGTTAGCAATCAGCCCCAGCATTTT.